This T cell receptor beta chain was sequenced during a study of regulatory T cells in long-lasting Graves disease. Arm-PCR of CDR3 regions and iRepertoire HTBI primers were used to build TCR beta libraries. MiXCR, run by TCRdb on the multiplex PCR reads, gives a single entry per CDR3 protein. This sample has hundreds of thousands of distinct CDR3 sequences, with 15% to 20% found just once. This clonotype was picked up many times. The CDR3 spans 12 residues. From germline, CDR1 is SNHLY and CDR2 FYNNEI. Trimming cost V 10 bases and J 7 bases, with 16 bases left between them. Sample time point: newly diagnosed GD, antithyroid drugs for less than 3 months. Construction of the TCR library relied on RNA isolated from PBMCs. These data were likewise used in another study, on T cells in Graves' hyperthyroidism and ophthalmopathy.

The chain employs TRBV2 and TRBJ1-1; TRBD1 might be the D (6 bases). The sequences come from peripheral blood mononuclear cells (PBMCs), collected at new diagnosis, from a patient treated with antithyroid drugs. This clonotype was obtained from a woman in her 30s with Graves disease. The CDR3 region is CATQEGGVEAFF. Written as DNA, the CDR3 is TGTGCCACCCAAGAAGGGGGGGTTGAAGCTTTCTTT.